This T cell receptor beta chain appears in the sequencing data of a study of cytomegalovirus exposure and HLA in healthy donors. Study-wide points: Researchers reported from a later analysis that most CMV-associated TCR beta chains appeared HLA-restricted.

Primers for the PCR totalled 60 Vbeta and 13 Jbeta. TCRdb's copy holds only in-frame clones and misses some; the assay was immunoSEQ multiplex PCR. Of 200,000 or so clones listed, 70% to 90% are singletons. A note on this clone: Its antigen is undetermined.

Trimming took off 2 bases at V and 3 bases at J, with 10 bases between the two ends. The CDR3 loop spans 13 amino acids. Germline-derived CDR1 and CDR2 are GTSNPN and SVGIG (reference sequence). This TCR was recovered from a woman younger than 30 in good health and CMV-seropositive. V gene TRBV30 combines with J gene TRBJ1-1; the D gene is possibly TRBD1 (5 bases). The sample consisted of PBMCs. CDR3 in amino acids: CAWSRGSDTEAFF. DNA of the CDR3: TGTGCCTGGAGTAGGGGATCGGACACTGAAGCTTTCTTT.